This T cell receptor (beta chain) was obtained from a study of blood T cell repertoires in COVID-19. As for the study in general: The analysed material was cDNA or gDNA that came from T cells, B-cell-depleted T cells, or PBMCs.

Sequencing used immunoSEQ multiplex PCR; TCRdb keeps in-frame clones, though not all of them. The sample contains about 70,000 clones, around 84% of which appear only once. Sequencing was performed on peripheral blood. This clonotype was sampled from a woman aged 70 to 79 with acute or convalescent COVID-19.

This CDR3 is CASSEAGYGYTF. The DNA for the CDR3 is TGTGCCAGCAGTGAGGCAGGCTATGGCTACACCTTC. V gene TRBV2 combines with J gene TRBJ1-2, with D unresolved. V shed 3 bases and J shed 4 bases, with 6 bases lying between them. The CDR3 runs 12 residues. Germline loops: CDR1 SNHLY, CDR2 FYNNEI. The full variable domain, in which reference TRBV2 and TRBJ1-2 provide the parts outside the CDR3, is EPEVTQTPSHQVTQMGQEVILRCVPISNHLYFYWYRQILGQKVEFLVSFYNNEISEKSEIFDDQFSVERPDGSNFTLKIRSTKLEDSAMYFCASSEAGYGYTFGSGTRLTVV.